This T cell receptor (beta chain) was observed in a study of blood T cells in healthy people across ages. Overall study results and limits: Per million T cells, the diversity of TCR beta decreased roughly linearly as age advanced. Estimates of diversity drawn from one million T cells were considered underestimates. Versus aged donors, long-lived donors had higher diversity and more naive CD4+ cells.

This clonotype was detected only a few times. Its antigen is unknown. Primed by a sample-barcoded 5' primer and a J-beta primer mix, a second PCR proceeded for about 7 to 12 cycles. Researchers report that each sample yielded at least 3 million CDR3-containing paired-end reads. A single record per CDR3 protein comes from TCRdb applying MiXCR to the 5' RACE reads. The data show about 900,000 distinct CDR3 sequences, roughly 60% seen once. From germline, CDR1 is LGHNA and CDR2 YNFKEQ. The ends lost 2 bases at V and 3 bases at J; junction bases unmatched: 4. This CDR3 is built from 16 residues. Sequencing was performed on blood. V usage is TRBV4-2 and J usage is TRBJ1-6; 7 bases agree with TRBD1. The sequence came from a young man in good health. The CDR3 coding sequence is TGTGCCAGCAGCCAAAAGCAGGGGGGCTATAATTCACCCCTCCACTTT. This gives the protein CASSQKQGGYNSPLHF.